Following are 12 T cell receptor beta chains from one sample sequenced in a study of blood T cells in healthy people across ages. Sample-barcoded 5' priming and a J-beta primer mix drove a second PCR of roughly 7 to 11 cycles. TCRdb passed the 5' RACE reads through MiXCR, listing each CDR3 protein once. The table shows under 2 million distinct CDR3 sequences, with roughly 30% occurring only once. The sample comprised blood. The receptors come from a woman aged 30 to 39 in good health.

In this sample, this clonotype turned up a few times. V and J are TRBV6-1 and TRBJ2-7; 9 bases are a match to TRBD1. The J segment lost 7 bases and the V segment lost 7 bases, leaving 8 bases of the junction unmatched. The CDR3 runs 13 residues. Germline V gene sequence: CDR1 MNHNS, CDR2 SASEGT. The CDR3 region is CASTTGGMSEQYF. Written as DNA, the CDR3 is TGTGCCAGCACGACAGGGGGGATGAGTGAGCAGTACTTC.

This chain joins TRBV4-1 and TRBJ1-1; D is unresolved. Germline CDR1 and CDR2: MGHRA and YSYEKL. Trimming cost V 2 bases and J 0 bases, with 10 bases left between them. This CDR3 is 15 amino acids long. CDR3 sequence reads: CASSQIHQMNTEAFF. The CDR3 DNA follows: TGCGCCAGCAGCCAAATACACCAAATGAACACTGAAGCTTTCTTT.

The V gene is TRBV18, the J gene TRBJ1-2; 7 bases fit TRBD1. V lost 3 bases, J lost 4 bases, and 14 bases stayed unmatched. Looked up from germline, CDR1 is KGHSH and CDR2 is LQKENI. This CDR3 is 17 amino acids long. In DNA, the CDR3 is TGTGCCAGCTCACCTCAGCCCAACCGACAGGGAGGCTATGGCTACACCTTC. This gives the protein CASSPQPNRQGGYGYTF. Variable domain in full (rest from reference TRBV18 and TRBJ1-2): NAGVMQNPRHLVRRRGQEARLRCSPMKGHSHVYWYRQLPEEGLKFMVYLQKENIIDESGMPKERFSAEFPKEGPSILRIQQVVRGDSAAYFCASSPQPNRQGGYGYTFGSGTRLTVV.

The rearrangement links TRBV7-6 to TRBJ2-5; D unclear. Trimming cost V 4 bases and J 1 base, with 13 bases left between them. Germline lookup yields CDR1 SGHVS and CDR2 FNYEAQ. The CDR3 runs 15 residues. CDR3 nucleotide sequence: TGTGCCAGCAGCTCCCTACAATCTCCCCAAGAGACCCAGTACTTC. It yields the protein CASSSLQSPQETQYF.

The J gene is TRBJ2-7, the V gene TRBV14, with 8 bases aligning to TRBD2. Germline V gene lookup returns CDR1 SGHDN and CDR2 FVKESK. Losses at the gene ends were 6 bases for V and 0 bases for J; bases not matched to a gene: 7. The CDR3 loop spans 15 amino acids. The CDR3 loop is CASSPLAGFSYEQYF. CDR3 in DNA: TGTGCCAGCAGTCCCCTAGCGGGCTTCTCCTACGAGCAGTACTTC.

The V call is TRBV2, the J call TRBJ2-5; D not certain. The DNA end lines up better with TRBJ2-7; the J call may be wrong. Germline CDR1 and CDR2: SNHLY and FYNNEI. The CDR3 extends over 13 amino acids. CDR3 region: CASSESIAYEQYF. CDR3 DNA sequence: TGTGCCAGCAGTGAATCAATAGCCTACGAGCAGTACTTC.

The chain combines TRBV7-9 with TRBJ1-1, with a possible D match to TRBD1 (5 bases). Germline V CDR1 and CDR2: SEHNR, FQNEAQ (reference sequence). The CDR3 length is 14 residues. Deletions cut 10 bases from V and 1 base from J, with 16 bases between. The CDR3 reads CAMRRGGANTEAFF. The CDR3 bases are TGTGCCATGCGTAGGGGAGGGGCGAACACTGAAGCTTTCTTT.

The chain recombines TRBV29-1 with TRBJ2-1; a possible D gene is TRBD2 (6 bases). V was pared by 0 bases and J by 7 bases, with 22 bases between. In germline, CDR1 is SQVTM, CDR2 ANQGSEA. This CDR3 contains 17 residues. CDR3 amino acids: CSVEDGLWGDRGNEQFF. The CDR3, as DNA: TGCAGCGTTGAAGACGGGCTCTGGGGGGATCGGGGAAATGAGCAGTTCTTC.

The chain carries TRBV12-3 or TRBV12-4 and TRBJ1-5; D gene unclear. The V and J ends lost 4 bases and 4 bases respectively, with 8 bases between them. This CDR3 region has 13 residues. CDR3 amino acids: CASSSMANQPQHF. CDR3 sequence (DNA): TGTGCCAGCAGTTCGATGGCGAATCAGCCCCAGCATTTT.

The V call is TRBV5-1, the J call TRBJ2-5; 7 bases are shared with TRBD1. Germline-derived CDR1 and CDR2 are SGHRS and YFSETQ. J lost 3 bases, V lost 3 bases, and 20 bases had no gene match. The CDR3 is 19 amino acids. The CDR3, as DNA: TGCGCCAGCAGCTGGGCTGAGGTGCCAAGACAGGGTTGGGAAGAGACCCAGTACTTC. This codes for CASSWAEVPRQGWEETQYF.

The sample holds many counts of this clonotype. The rearrangement joins TRBV28 to TRBJ2-7; TRBD1 matches at 8 bases. V trimming: 4 bases; J trimming: 2 bases; junction bases outside the gene matches: 4. The length of the CDR3 is 14 residues. Germline V gene lookup returns CDR1 MDHEN and CDR2 SYDVKM. CDR3 coding DNA: TGTGCCAGCAGTTCACAGGGGGTACCCTACGAGCAGTACTTC. This encodes CASSSQGVPYEQYF.

This clonotype was counted between two and nine times. The chain carries TRBV10-3 and TRBJ1-2; tentative D call: TRBD1 (6 bases). V lost 10 bases to trimming and J lost 6 bases, with 15 bases between them. The CDR3 consists of 12 residues. Germline CDR1 reads ENHRY; CDR2 reads SYGVKD. The CDR3 DNA sequence: TGTGCCACCCCAAGGGGGAATAATGGCTACACCTTC. It is translated as CATPRGNNGYTF.